Below, 15 T cell receptor beta chains from the same sample are listed, as sequenced in a study of T cell responses to AZD1222 COVID-19 vaccine. Generated by immunoSEQ multiplex PCR, the TCRdb table keeps only in-frame clones and is missing some. The data contain around 140,000 clones, roughly 88% of them singletons. The source was peripheral blood, collected on day 0 of AZD1222 vaccination. The receptors were gathered from an adult in good health.

The gene calls are TRBV7-2 and TRBJ1-2; no definite D call. The V and J ends lost 5 bases and 0 bases respectively, with 10 bases between them. The CDR3 runs 14 residues. CDR1 and CDR2 (germline): SGHTA, FQGNSA. The CDR3 DNA is TGTGCCAGCAGCCTCGGGCACTCTAACTATGGCTACACCTTC. As protein: CASSLGHSNYGYTF.

V gene TRBV19 combines with J gene TRBJ1-2, with 10 bases identical to TRBD1. The CDR3 is made up of 14 amino acids. Germline V CDR1 and CDR2: LNHDA, SQIVND (reference sequence). The V and J ends lost 5 bases and 7 bases, in that order; junction bases with no gene match: 7. The CDR3 loop reads CASSVERTGGGYTF. Here the CDR3 DNA reads TGTGCCAGTAGTGTGGAGAGGACAGGGGGTGGCTACACCTTC.

J is TRBJ1-4 and V is TRBV15, with no clear D. Germline CDR1 LNHNV, CDR2 YYDKDF (reference sequence). Trimming took 1 base from V and 6 from J, leaving 9 bases between them. This CDR3 contains 14 residues. CDR3 amino acids: CATSRVRVDEKLFF. In nucleotides, the CDR3 is TGTGCCACCAGCAGAGTAAGGGTGGATGAAAAACTGTTTTTT.

The V gene is TRBV20-1, the J gene TRBJ1-1, with D hard to call. The CDR3 is 11 amino acids. V gave up 5 bases and J gave up 5 bases, with 9 bases separating them. CDR1 DFQATT and CDR2 SNEGSKA come from the germline V gene (reference sequence). CDR3 sequence reads: CSAPSGTEAFF. CDR3 nucleotides: TGCAGTGCTCCTTCCGGGACTGAAGCTTTCTTT.

J is TRBJ2-5 and V is TRBV5-4; TRBD2 matches at 9 bases. V was clipped by 2 bases and J by 4 bases; unmatched bases: 3. Germline V gene sequence: CDR1 SGHNT, CDR2 YYREEE (reference sequence). CDR3 length equals 14 residues. CDR3 nucleotides: TGTGCCAGCAGCTTTCGCGGGGGGGGAGAGACCCAGTACTTC. Translating gives CASSFRGGGETQYF. The variable domain in full, with the rest retrieved from reference TRBV5-4 and TRBJ2-5, is ETGVTQSPTHLIKTRGQQVTLRCSSQSGHNTVSWYQQALGQGPQFIFQYYREEENGRGNFPPRFSGLQFPNYSSELNVNALELDDSALYLCASSFRGGGETQYFGPGTRLLVL.

V gene TRBV27 combines with J gene TRBJ2-7; 7 bases fit TRBD2. CDR1 is MNHEY and CDR2 is SMNVEV in the germline V gene (reference sequence). The CDR3 length is 15 residues. J gave up 3 bases and V 6 bases, and 11 bases lay outside the gene matches. CDR3 sequence (DNA): TGTGCCAGCAGCCCTAAAGCGGGACCCTTCTACGAGCAGTACTTC. Residues: CASSPKAGPFYEQYF.

The gene calls are TRBV10-1 and TRBJ1-5; D call uncertain. Deletions cut 7 bases from V and 2 bases from J, with 24 bases between. The CDR3 spans 18 residues. Germline-derived CDR1 and CDR2 are WNHNN and SYGVQD (reference sequence). CDR3 residues: CASIHHLHTRSGNQPQHF. CDR3 bases: TGCGCCAGCATCCATCACCTACATACCAGATCGGGCAATCAGCCCCAGCATTTT.

CDR3 coding DNA: TGTGCCAGCAGCTCCGCACCGCTTAATACGCAGTATTTT. Translated: CASSSAPLNTQYF. The rearrangement links TRBV14 to TRBJ2-3; D gene uncertain. Looked up from germline, CDR1 is SGHDN and CDR2 is FVKESK. The germline V and J ends were trimmed by 5 bases and 7 bases, with 13 bases remaining between them. CDR3 length equals 13 residues.

The chain couples TRBV4-1 to TRBJ1-1, with TRBD1 as a possible D gene (6 bases). V was cut by 2 bases and J by 2 bases, with 15 bases left in between. The CDR3 is made up of 16 amino acids. The germline V gene has CDR1 MGHRA and CDR2 YSYEKL. The CDR3 loop is CASSQQIPGANTEAFF. The CDR3 DNA sequence: TGCGCCAGCAGCCAACAGATTCCGGGGGCAAACACTGAAGCTTTCTTT.

The rearrangement joins TRBV25-1 to TRBJ2-1; TRBD2 matches 11 bases. CDR3 size: 15 residues. J gave up 8 bases and V 3 bases, and 6 bases lay outside the gene matches. The germline gives CDR1 MGHDK, CDR2 SYGVNS. CDR3 DNA sequence: TGTGCCAGCAGTGAGGGTGTAGCGGGGGGGTATGAGCAGTTCTTC. It codes for CASSEGVAGGYEQFF.

The V and J genes are TRBV30 and TRBJ1-2; D ambiguous. The V gene lost 0 bases and the J gene lost 6 bases, with 17 bases spanning the gap. The CDR3 length is 15 residues. CDR1 and CDR2 from the germline V gene are GTSNPN and SVGIG (reference sequence). CDR3: CAWSVSHRQAHGYTF. DNA for the CDR3: TGTGCCTGGAGTGTGTCTCATCGGCAGGCACATGGCTACACCTTC.

The chain is built from TRBV19 and TRBJ1-2, with TRBD1 matching over 7 bases. Per germline, CDR1 LNHDA and CDR2 SQIVND (reference sequence). J was trimmed by 8 bases and V by 7 bases; bases with no gene match: 4. The CDR3 covers 11 residues. This CDR3 reads CASNTGDGYTF. The CDR3 bases are TGTGCCAGTAATACAGGGGACGGCTACACCTTC.

The J gene is TRBJ2-7, the V gene TRBV27; the D is unclear. CDR3 length: 14 residues. The germline V gene has CDR1 MNHEY and CDR2 SMNVEV (reference sequence). Trimming took 8 bases from V and 2 from J, leaving 16 bases between them. CDR3 coding DNA: TGTGCCAGCTGTTCACGACGGGCTACCTACGAGCAGTACTTC. Protein product: CASCSRRATYEQYF.

The V call is TRBV7-9, the J call TRBJ1-6; D is possibly TRBD1 (6 bases). Trimming pared 3 bases from V and 5 bases from J, leaving 11 bases between. The CDR3 contains 15 residues. Germline V lookup: CDR1 SEHNR, CDR2 FQNEAQ (reference sequence). The CDR3 reads CASSFIQGDNSPLHF. The CDR3 DNA is TGTGCCAGCAGCTTTATACAGGGAGATAATTCACCCCTCCACTTT.

The V call is TRBV9, the J call TRBJ1-2; 7 nucleotides match TRBD1. This CDR3 contains 14 residues. The trim removed 4 bases at V and 5 bases at J, leaving 8 bases unmatched. Germline V gene data show CDR1 as SGDLS and CDR2 as YYNGEE. CDR3 amino acids: CASSTETGPYGYTF. CDR3 DNA sequence: TGTGCCAGCAGCACCGAGACAGGGCCATATGGCTACACCTTC.